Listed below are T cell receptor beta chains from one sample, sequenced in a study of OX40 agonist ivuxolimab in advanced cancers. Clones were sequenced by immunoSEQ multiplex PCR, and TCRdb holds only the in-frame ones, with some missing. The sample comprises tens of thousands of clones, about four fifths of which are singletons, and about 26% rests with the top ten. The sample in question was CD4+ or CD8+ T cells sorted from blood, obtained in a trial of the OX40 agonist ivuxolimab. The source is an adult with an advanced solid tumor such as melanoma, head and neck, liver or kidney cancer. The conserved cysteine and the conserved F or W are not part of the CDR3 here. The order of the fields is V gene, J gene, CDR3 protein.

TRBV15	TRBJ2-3	ATSRETGSTDTQY
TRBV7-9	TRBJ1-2	ASKLSGQGYGYT
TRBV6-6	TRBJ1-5	ASSSAWGDSNQPQH
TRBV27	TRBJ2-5	ASMDGVQETQY
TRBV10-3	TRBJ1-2	AISDDRGNYGYT
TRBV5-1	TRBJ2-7	ASSSWDGTYEQY
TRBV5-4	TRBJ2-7	ASSWTGAEQY
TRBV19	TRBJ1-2	ASSILGGTNYGYT
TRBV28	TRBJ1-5	ASSLLGTLNQPQH
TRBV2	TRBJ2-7	ASLLLGSYEQY